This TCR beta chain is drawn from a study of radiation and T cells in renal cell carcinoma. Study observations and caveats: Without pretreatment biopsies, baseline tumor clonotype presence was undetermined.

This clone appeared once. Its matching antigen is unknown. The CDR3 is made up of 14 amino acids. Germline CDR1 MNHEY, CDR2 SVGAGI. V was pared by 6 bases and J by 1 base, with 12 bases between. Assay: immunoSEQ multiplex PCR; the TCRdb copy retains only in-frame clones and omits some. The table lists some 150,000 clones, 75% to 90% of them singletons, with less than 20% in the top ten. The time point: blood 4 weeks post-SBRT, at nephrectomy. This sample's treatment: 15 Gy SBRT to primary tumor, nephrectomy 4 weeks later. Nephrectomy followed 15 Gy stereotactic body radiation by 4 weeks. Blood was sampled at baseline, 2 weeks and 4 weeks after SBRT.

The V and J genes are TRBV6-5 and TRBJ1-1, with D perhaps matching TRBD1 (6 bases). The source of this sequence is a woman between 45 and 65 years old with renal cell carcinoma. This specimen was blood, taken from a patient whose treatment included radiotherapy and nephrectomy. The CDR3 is CASSSRGRNTEAFF. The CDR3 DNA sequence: TGTGCCAGCAGCTCTCGGGGGCGGAACACTGAAGCTTTCTTT.